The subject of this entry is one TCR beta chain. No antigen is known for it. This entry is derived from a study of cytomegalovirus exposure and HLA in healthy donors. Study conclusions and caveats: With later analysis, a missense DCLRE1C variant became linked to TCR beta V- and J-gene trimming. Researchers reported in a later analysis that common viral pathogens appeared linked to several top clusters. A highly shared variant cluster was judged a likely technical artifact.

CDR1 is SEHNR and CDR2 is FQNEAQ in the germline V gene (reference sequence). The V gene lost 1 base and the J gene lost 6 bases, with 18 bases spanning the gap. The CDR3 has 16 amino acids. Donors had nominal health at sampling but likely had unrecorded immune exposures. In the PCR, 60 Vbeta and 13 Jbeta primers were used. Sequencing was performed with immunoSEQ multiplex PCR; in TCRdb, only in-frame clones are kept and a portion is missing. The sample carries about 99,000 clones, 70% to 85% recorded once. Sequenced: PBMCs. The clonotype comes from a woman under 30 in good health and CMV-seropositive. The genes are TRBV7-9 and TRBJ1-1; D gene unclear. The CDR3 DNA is TGTGCCAGCAGCTTAGTTCCGTACAAGGAGATTCCTGAAGCTTTCTTT. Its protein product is CASSLVPYKEIPEAFF. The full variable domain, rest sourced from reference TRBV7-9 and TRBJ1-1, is DTGVSQNPRHKITKRGQNVTFRCDPISEHNRLYWYRQTLGQGPEFLTYFQNEAQLEKSRLLSDRFSAERPKGSFSTLEIQRTEQGDSAMYLCASSLVPYKEIPEAFFGQGTRLTVV.